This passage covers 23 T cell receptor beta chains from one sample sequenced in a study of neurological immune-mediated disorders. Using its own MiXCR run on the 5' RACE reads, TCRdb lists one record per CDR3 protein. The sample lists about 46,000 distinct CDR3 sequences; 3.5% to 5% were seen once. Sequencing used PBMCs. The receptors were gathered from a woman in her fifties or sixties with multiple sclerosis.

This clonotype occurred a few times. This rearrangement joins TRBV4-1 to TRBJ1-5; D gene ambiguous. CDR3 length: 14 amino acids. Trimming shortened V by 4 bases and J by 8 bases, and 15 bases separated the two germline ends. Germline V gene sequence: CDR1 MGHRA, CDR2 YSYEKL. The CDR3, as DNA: TGCGCCAGCAGCCGCCAGGTCGGTCAGGAGCCCCAGCATTTT. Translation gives CASSRQVGQEPQHF.

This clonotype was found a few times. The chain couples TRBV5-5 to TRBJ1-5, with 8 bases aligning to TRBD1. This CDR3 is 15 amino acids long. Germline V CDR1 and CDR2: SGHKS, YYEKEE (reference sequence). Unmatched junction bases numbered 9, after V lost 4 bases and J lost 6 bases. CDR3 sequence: CASSGQGAGGQPQHF. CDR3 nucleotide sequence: TGTGCCAGCAGCGGTCAGGGGGCGGGTGGTCAGCCCCAGCATTTT.

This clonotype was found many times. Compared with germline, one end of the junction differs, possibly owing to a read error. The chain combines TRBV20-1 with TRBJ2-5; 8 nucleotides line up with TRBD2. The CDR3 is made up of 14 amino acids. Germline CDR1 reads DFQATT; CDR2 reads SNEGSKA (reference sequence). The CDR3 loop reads CSARGAGGYETQYF. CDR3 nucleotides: TGCAGTGCGAGAGGGGCGGGGGGCTACGAGACCCAGTACTTC.

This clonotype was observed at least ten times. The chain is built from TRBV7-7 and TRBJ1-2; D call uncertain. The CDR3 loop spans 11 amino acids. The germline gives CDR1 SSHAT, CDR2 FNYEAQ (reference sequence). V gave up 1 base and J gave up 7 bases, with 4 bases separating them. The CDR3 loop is CASSLVGGYTF. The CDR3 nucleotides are TGTGCCAGCAGCTTAGTTGGTGGCTACACCTTC. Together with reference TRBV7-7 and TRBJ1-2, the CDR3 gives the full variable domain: GAGVSQSPRYKVTKRGQDVTLRCDPISSHATLYWYQQALGQGPEFLTYFNYEAQPDKSGLPSDRFSAERPEGSISTLTIQRTEQRDSAMYRCASSLVGGYTFGSGTRLTVV.

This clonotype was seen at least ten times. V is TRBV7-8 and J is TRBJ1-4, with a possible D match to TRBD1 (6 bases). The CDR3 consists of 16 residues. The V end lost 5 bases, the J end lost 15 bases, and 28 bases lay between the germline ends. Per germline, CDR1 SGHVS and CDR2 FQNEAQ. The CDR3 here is CASSARRDTPMRSVFF. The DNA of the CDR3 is TGTGCCAGCAGCGCCCGAAGGGACACCCCAATGAGGTCGGTGTTTTTT.

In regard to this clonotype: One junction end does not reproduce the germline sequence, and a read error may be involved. CDR3 in DNA: TGTACCAGCAGCCGAGGAGGAGACTACAATGAGCAGTTCTTC. Protein sequence: CTSSRGGDYNEQFF. This sequence joins TRBV7-7 and TRBJ2-1; maybe TRBD2 (5 bases). This CDR3 spans 14 amino acids. Germline lookup yields CDR1 SSHAT and CDR2 FNYEAQ (reference sequence).

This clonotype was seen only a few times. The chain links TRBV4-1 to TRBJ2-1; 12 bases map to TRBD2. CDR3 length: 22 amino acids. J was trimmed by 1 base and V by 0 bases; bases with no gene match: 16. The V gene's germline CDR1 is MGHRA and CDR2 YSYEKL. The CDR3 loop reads CASSQERFATSGRSRSYNEQFF. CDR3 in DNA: TGCGCCAGCAGCCAAGAAAGATTTGCGACTAGCGGGAGAAGCAGGTCCTACAATGAGCAGTTCTTC.

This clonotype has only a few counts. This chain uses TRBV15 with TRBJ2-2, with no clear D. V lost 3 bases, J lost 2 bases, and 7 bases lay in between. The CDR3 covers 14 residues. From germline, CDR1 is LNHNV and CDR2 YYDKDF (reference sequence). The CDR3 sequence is CATSSGLNTGELFF. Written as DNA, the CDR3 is TGTGCCACCAGCAGCGGATTAAACACCGGGGAGCTGTTTTTT. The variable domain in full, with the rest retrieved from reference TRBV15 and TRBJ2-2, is DAMVIQNPRYQVTQFGKPVTLSCSQTLNHNVMYWYQQKSSQAPKLLFHYYDKDFNNEADTPDNFQSRRPNTSFCFLDIRSPGLGDTAMYLCATSSGLNTGELFFGEGSRLTVL.

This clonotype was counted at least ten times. The CDR3 region is CASSLPSDTQYF. The DNA of the CDR3 is TGTGCCAGCAGCTTACCCTCAGATACGCAGTATTTT. This chain uses TRBV7-2 with TRBJ2-3; the D is unclear. This CDR3 spans 12 amino acids. V lost 2 bases and J 4 bases, leaving 4 bases between the germline ends. Germline V gene lookup returns CDR1 SGHTA and CDR2 FQGNSA.

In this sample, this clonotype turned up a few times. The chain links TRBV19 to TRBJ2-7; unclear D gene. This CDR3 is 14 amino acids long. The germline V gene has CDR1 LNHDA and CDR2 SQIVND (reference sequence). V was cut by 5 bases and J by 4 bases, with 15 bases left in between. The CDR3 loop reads CASSSRFSPYEQYV. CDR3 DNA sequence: TGTGCCAGTAGTTCCCGCTTCTCCCCATACGAGCAGTACGTC.

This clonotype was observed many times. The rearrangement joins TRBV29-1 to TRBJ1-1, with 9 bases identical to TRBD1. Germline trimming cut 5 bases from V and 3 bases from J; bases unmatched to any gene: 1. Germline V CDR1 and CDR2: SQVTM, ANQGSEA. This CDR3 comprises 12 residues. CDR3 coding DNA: TGCAGCGTTTGGACAGGGGACACTGAAGCTTTCTTT. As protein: CSVWTGDTEAFF.

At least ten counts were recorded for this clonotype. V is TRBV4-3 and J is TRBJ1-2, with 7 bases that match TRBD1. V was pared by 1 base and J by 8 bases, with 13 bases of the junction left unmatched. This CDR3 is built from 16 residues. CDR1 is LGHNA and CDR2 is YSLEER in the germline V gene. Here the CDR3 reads CASSQGSAGGPGGYTF. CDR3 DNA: TGCGCCAGCAGCCAAGGGAGTGCAGGGGGTCCGGGAGGCTACACCTTC.

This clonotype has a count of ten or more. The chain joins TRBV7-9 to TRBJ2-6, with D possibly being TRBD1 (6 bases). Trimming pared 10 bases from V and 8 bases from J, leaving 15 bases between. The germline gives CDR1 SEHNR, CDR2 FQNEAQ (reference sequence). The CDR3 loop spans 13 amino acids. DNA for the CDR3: TGTGCCACTCCGGACAGACCGTCCAACGTCCTGACTTTC. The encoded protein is CATPDRPSNVLTF. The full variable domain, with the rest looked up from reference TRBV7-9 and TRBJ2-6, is DTGVSQNPRHKITKRGQNVTFRCDPISEHNRLYWYRQTLGQGPEFLTYFQNEAQLEKSRLLSDRFSAERPKGSFSTLEIQRTEQGDSAMYLCATPDRPSNVLTFGAGSRLTVL.

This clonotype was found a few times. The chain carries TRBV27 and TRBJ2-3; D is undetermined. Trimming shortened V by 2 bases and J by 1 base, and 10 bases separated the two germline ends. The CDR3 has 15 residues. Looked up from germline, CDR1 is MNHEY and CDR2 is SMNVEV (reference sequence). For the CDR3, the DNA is TGTGCCAGCAGTTTAGCCTGGACGGGCACAGATACGCAGTATTTT. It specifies CASSLAWTGTDTQYF.

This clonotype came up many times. The CDR3 coding sequence is TGTGCCAGCAGCGAGGGGACAGGGGAAGAGACCCAGTACTTC. It yields the protein CASSEGTGEETQYF. V is TRBV9 and J is TRBJ2-5; 10 nucleotides align to TRBD1. The CDR3 is made up of 14 amino acids. Losses at the gene ends were 3 bases for V and 3 bases for J; bases not matched to a gene: 2. The germline CDR1 and CDR2 sequences are SGDLS and YYNGEE. Full variable domain (rest looked up from reference TRBV9 and TRBJ2-5): DSGVTQTPKHLITATGQRVTLRCSPRSGDLSVYWYQQSLDQGLQFLIQYYNGEERAKGNILERFSAQQFPDLHSELNLSSLELGDSALYFCASSEGTGEETQYFGPGTRLLVL.

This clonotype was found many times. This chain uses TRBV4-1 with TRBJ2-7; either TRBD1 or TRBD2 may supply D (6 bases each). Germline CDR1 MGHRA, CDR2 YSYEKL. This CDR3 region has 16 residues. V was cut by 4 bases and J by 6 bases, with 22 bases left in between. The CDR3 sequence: CASSPWGAGREGEQYF. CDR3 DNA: TGCGCCAGCAGCCCCTGGGGGGCAGGGCGGGAAGGCGAGCAGTACTTC.

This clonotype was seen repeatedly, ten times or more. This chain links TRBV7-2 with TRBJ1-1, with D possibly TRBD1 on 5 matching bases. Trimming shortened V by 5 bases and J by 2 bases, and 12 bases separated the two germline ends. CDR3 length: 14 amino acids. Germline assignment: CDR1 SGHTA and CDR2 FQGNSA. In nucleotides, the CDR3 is TGTGCCAGCAGCCTTACAGGTGCAAACACTGAAGCTTTCTTT. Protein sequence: CASSLTGANTEAFF.

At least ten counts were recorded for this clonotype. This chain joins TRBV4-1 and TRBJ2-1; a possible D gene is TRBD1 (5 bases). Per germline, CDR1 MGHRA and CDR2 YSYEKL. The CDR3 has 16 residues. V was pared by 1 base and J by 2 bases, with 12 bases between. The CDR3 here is CASSQVDMLAYNEQFF. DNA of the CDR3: TGCGCCAGCAGCCAAGTGGACATGTTGGCCTACAATGAGCAGTTCTTC.

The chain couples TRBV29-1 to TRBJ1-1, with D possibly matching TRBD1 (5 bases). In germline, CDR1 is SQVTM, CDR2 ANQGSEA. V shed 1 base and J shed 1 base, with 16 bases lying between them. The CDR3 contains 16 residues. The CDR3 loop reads CSVEAGLRGWNTEAFF. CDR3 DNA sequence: TGCAGCGTTGAAGCGGGGTTAAGGGGCTGGAACACTGAAGCTTTCTTT.

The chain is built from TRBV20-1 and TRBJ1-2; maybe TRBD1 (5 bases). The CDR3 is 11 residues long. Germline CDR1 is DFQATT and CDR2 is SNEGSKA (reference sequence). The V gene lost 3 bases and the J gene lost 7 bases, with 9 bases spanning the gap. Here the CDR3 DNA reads TGCAGTGCTAGCCTTGGGGGTGGCTACACCTTC. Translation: CSASLGGGYTF.

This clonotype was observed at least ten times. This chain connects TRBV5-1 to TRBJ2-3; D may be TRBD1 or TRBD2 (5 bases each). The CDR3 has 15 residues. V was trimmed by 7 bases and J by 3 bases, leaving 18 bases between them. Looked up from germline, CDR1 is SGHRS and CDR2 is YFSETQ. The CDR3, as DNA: TGCGCCAGCTCACCTCGTCGGGGCGGGACAGATACGCAGTATTTT. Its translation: CASSPRRGGTDTQYF. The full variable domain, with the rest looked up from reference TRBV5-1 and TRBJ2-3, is KAGVTQTPRYLIKTRGQQVTLSCSPISGHRSVSWYQQTPGQGLQFLFEYFSETQRNKGNFPGRFSGRQFSNSRSEMNVSTLELGDSALYLCASSPRRGGTDTQYFGPGTRLTVL.

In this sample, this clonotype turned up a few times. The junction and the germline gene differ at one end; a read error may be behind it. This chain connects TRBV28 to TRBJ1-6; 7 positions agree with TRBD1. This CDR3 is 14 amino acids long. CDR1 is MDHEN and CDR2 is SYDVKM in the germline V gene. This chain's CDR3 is CASSLGQANSPLNF. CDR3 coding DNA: TGTGCCAGCAGCCTAGGACAGGCCAATTCACCCCTCAACTTT.

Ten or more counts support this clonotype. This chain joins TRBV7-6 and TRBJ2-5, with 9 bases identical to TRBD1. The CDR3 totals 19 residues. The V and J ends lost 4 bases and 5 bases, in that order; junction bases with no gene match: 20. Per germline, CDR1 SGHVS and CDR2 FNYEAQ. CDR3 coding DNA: TGTGCCAGCAGCTCCGGGACAGGGAACCTTTTGAGGCGCCCCGAGACCCAGTACTTC. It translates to CASSSGTGNLLRRPETQYF.